Presented here are 28 T cell receptor beta chains from one specimen sequenced in a study of T cell responses to AZD1222 COVID-19 vaccine. Method: immunoSEQ multiplex PCR; TCRdb's copy keeps in-frame clones and lacks some. The sample records roughly 200,000 clones, just over 85% being singletons. The material was peripheral blood, obtained on day 0 of AZD1222 vaccination. These receptors were taken from an adult in good health.

This clone was seen only a few times. This specimen includes other DNA sequences encoding the same CDR3. The V call is TRBV9, the J call TRBJ2-1, with D perhaps assigned TRBD1 or TRBD2 (5 bases each). With 2 bases removed from V and 4 bases from J, the gap between germline ends came to 7 bases. Germline V gene lookup returns CDR1 SGDLS and CDR2 YYNGEE. CDR3 length equals 13 residues. The CDR3 sequence is CASSVGAYNEQFF. The CDR3 DNA follows: TGTGCCAGCAGCGTCGGGGCTTACAATGAGCAGTTCTTC.

The genes are TRBV25-1 and TRBJ1-1; D possibly corresponds to TRBD1 (5 bases). Trimming shortened V by 7 bases and J by 0 bases, and 9 bases separated the two germline ends. Germline assignment: CDR1 MGHDK and CDR2 SYGVNS. CDR3 length: 13 amino acids. The CDR3 loop is CASTGQLNTEAFF. The CDR3 coding sequence is TGTGCCAGCACTGGACAACTGAACACTGAAGCTTTCTTT.

A single count supports this clone. The CDR3 region is CASSQEWGFGEQYF. The CDR3 nucleotides are TGTGCCAGCAGCCAAGAGTGGGGCTTTGGGGAGCAGTACTTC. The rearrangement uses TRBV4-2 and TRBJ2-7; possibly TRBD1 for D (5 bases). CDR1 is LGHNA and CDR2 is YNFKEQ in the germline V gene. The CDR3 loop spans 14 amino acids. Trimming cost V 0 bases and J 7 bases, with 13 bases left between them.

This clone was seen more than once but under ten times. The chain joins TRBV7-2 to TRBJ2-2; 7 positions match TRBD2. With V trimmed by 3 bases and J by 1 base, 2 bases remained unmatched. Germline V CDR1 and CDR2: SGHTA, FQGNSA. This CDR3 has 15 residues. The CDR3 region has the DNA TGTGCCAGCAGCTTGGGGGGGAAGAACACCGGGGAGCTGTTTTTT. Translating gives CASSLGGKNTGELFF.

The count of this clone is one. The rearrangement joins TRBV29-1 to TRBJ1-2; D not certain. The germline gives CDR1 SQVTM, CDR2 ANQGSEA. Trimming cost V 0 bases and J 5 bases, with 10 bases left between them. The CDR3 runs to 13 residues. The CDR3 is CSVEDSSVYGYTF. CDR3 in DNA: TGCAGCGTTGAAGATTCGTCGGTATATGGCTACACCTTC.

The V gene is TRBV3-1 (or the pseudogene TRBV3-2), the J gene TRBJ1-1; no clear D gene. The CDR3 loop spans 15 amino acids. V was clipped by 0 bases and J by 0 bases, with 8 bases between them. Germline V gives CDR1 LGHDT, CDR2 YNNKEL (reference sequence). CDR3: CASSQEHLMNTEAFF. In DNA form, the CDR3 reads TGTGCCAGCAGCCAAGAACATCTCATGAACACTGAAGCTTTCTTT.

For the CDR3, the DNA is TGTGCCAGCAGTTTCTCGGGACGGGCAACCATCTATGGCTACACCTTC. Translating gives CASSFSGRATIYGYTF. The gene calls are TRBV27 and TRBJ1-2, with a tentative D call TRBD1 (5 bases). CDR1 and CDR2 (germline): MNHEY, SMNVEV (reference sequence). V was shortened by 3 bases and J by 4 bases, with 18 bases between the two germline ends. CDR3 size: 16 residues.

The gene calls are TRBV6-6 and TRBJ2-7, with TRBD2 as a possible D gene (7 bases). The CDR3 length is 15 residues. V lost 2 bases to trimming and J lost 4 bases, with 15 bases between them. Looked up from germline, CDR1 is MNHNY and CDR2 is SVGAGI (reference sequence). The CDR3, as DNA: TGTGCCAGCAGTTACGTACAGGGAGGGGAGTACGAGCAGTACTTC. Its protein is CASSYVQGGEYEQYF.

The chain couples TRBV12-3 or TRBV12-4 to TRBJ2-5; tentative D call: TRBD2 (5 bases). The V gene lost 5 bases and the J gene lost 5 bases, with 12 bases spanning the gap. This CDR3 comprises 13 residues. Here the CDR3 DNA reads TGTGCCAGCAGTCCTGACTATCGCGAGACCCAGTACTTC. Amino acids: CASSPDYRETQYF.

V and J are TRBV6-5 and TRBJ1-1; 10 bases agree with TRBD1. Germline V gene data show CDR1 as MNHEY and CDR2 as SVGAGI. The CDR3 length is 14 residues. The trim removed 6 bases at V and 8 bases at J, leaving 9 bases unmatched. The CDR3 reads CASSKWTGGVEAFF. CDR3 nucleotides: TGTGCCAGCAGCAAGTGGACAGGGGGGGTGGAAGCTTTCTTT.

The chain carries TRBV2 and TRBJ2-5, with 7 bases fitting TRBD1. CDR1 is SNHLY and CDR2 is FYNNEI in the germline V gene. With V trimmed by 4 bases and J by 5 bases, 10 bases remained unmatched. The CDR3 consists of 15 residues. The CDR3 bases are TGTGCCAGCAGTGGAACAGGGGCAGAGGACGAGACCCAGTACTTC. Translated, it gives CASSGTGAEDETQYF.

This clone was found a few times. Here the CDR3 DNA reads TGTGCCAGCAGCGTGGGACGGGGGTTTGGAGCTTTCTTT. Its translation is CASSVGRGFGAFF. The gene calls are TRBV5-4 and TRBJ1-1; tentative D call: TRBD1 (5 bases). The germline CDR1 and CDR2 sequences are SGHNT and YYREEE (reference sequence). There are 13 residues in the CDR3. Trimming cost V 4 bases and J 10 bases, with 17 bases left between them.

This chain connects TRBV5-1 to TRBJ1-6, with D perhaps TRBD1 (6 bases). The CDR3 consists of 15 residues. Germline CDR1 is SGHRS and CDR2 is YFSETQ. Trimming took 0 bases from V and 8 from J, leaving 12 bases between them. This chain's CDR3 is CASSLEGGEDSPLHF. CDR3 coding DNA: TGCGCCAGCAGCTTGGAGGGGGGTGAAGATTCACCCCTCCACTTT.

The chain couples TRBV6-5 to TRBJ2-1; 16 nucleotides align to TRBD2. Germline CDR1 and CDR2: MNHEY and SVGAGI. The CDR3 is made up of 16 amino acids. The V gene end was trimmed by 0 bases and the J gene end by 10 bases; junction bases not matched to a gene: 3. The CDR3 region has the DNA TGTGCCAGCAGTTACTCCGGGACTAGCGGGGGGGCCGAGCAGTTCTTC. Translation: CASSYSGTSGGAEQFF.

The chain joins TRBV12-5 to TRBJ2-2, with D perhaps matching TRBD2 (5 bases). CDR1 and CDR2 from the germline V gene are LGHNT and FRNRAP. Trimming removed 5 bases at V and 5 bases at J, with 15 bases between. CDR3 length: 15 residues. The CDR3 protein is CASGDDTRGTGELFF. In DNA, the CDR3 is TGTGCTAGTGGTGACGACACCCGAGGGACCGGGGAGCTGTTTTTT.

Ten or more counts support this clone. The DNA for the CDR3 is TGTGCCTGGAGGGACGAAACAGTGAGCTCCTATAATTCACCCCTCCACTTT. As protein: CAWRDETVSSYNSPLHF. The rearrangement links TRBV30 to TRBJ1-6; no clear D. Trimming left V 3 bases short and J 0 bases short, with 15 bases between. CDR3 length equals 17 residues. CDR1 is GTSNPN, CDR2 SVGIG, per germline (reference sequence). The full variable domain, its missing parts supplied by reference TRBV30 and TRBJ1-6, is SQTIHQWPATLVQPVGSPLSLECTVEGTSNPNLYWYRQAAGRGLQLLFYSVGIGQISSEVPQNLSASRPQDRQFILSSKKLLLSDSGFYLCAWRDETVSSYNSPLHFGNGTRLTVT.

This chain links TRBV5-1 with TRBJ2-2; D possibly corresponds to TRBD1 (6 bases). The CDR3 runs to 16 residues. With 0 bases removed from V and 0 bases from J, the gap between germline ends came to 9 bases. Germline V lookup: CDR1 SGHRS, CDR2 YFSETQ. The CDR3 DNA reads as TGCGCCAGCAGCTTGGGGACAGCCGCGAACACCGGGGAGCTGTTTTTT. It codes for CASSLGTAANTGELFF.

The V call is TRBV20-1, the J call TRBJ1-5; 10 positions agree with TRBD1. The CDR3 sequence is 13 residues long. V shed 7 bases and J 6 bases; nucleotides not matched to a gene: 6. Germline values: CDR1 DFQATT, CDR2 SNEGSKA (reference sequence). Here the CDR3 reads CSVSRDRGQPQHF. For the CDR3, the DNA is TGCAGTGTTAGTAGGGACAGGGGTCAGCCCCAGCATTTT.

The chain is built from TRBV2 and TRBJ2-7; the match to TRBD1 covers 8 bases. Looked up from germline, CDR1 is SNHLY and CDR2 is FYNNEI. CDR3 length: 13 amino acids. J lost 5 bases, V lost 6 bases, and 6 bases had no gene match. CDR3 in DNA: TGTGCCAGCAGGTTGGACAGGGCCCACGAGCAGTACTTC. Encoded protein: CASRLDRAHEQYF.

CDR3 coding DNA: TGTGCCAGCAGCCAAGATGGGGGCAGTCCCTCGCGATATGGTACCCAGTACTTC. Amino acid sequence: CASSQDGGSPSRYGTQYF. This chain connects TRBV4-2 to TRBJ2-5, with D maybe TRBD1 (6 bases). Germline lookup yields CDR1 LGHNA and CDR2 YNFKEQ. The CDR3 runs to 18 residues. V lost 0 bases and J 8 bases, leaving 25 bases between the germline ends.

CDR3 sequence: CATSGLGTGYRYGYTF. The DNA for the CDR3 is TGTGCCACCAGTGGCTTGGGTACAGGGTACCGCTATGGCTACACCTTC. The chain is built from TRBV24-1 and TRBJ1-2; the D gene is possibly TRBD1 (6 bases). The CDR3 has 16 residues. V was clipped by 5 bases and J by 4 bases, with 19 bases between them. The germline V gene encodes CDR1 KGHDR and CDR2 SFDVKD.

Comment on this clone: Other nucleotide sequences from this sample produce the same CDR3. This chain links TRBV6-1 with TRBJ1-1, with D perhaps matching TRBD1 (5 bases). The V and J ends lost 3 bases and 3 bases respectively, with 8 bases between them. CDR3 size: 13 residues. The germline gives CDR1 MNHNS, CDR2 SASEGT. CDR3 loop: CASSEQGYTEAFF. In DNA, the CDR3 is TGTGCCAGCAGTGAGCAGGGCTACACTGAAGCTTTCTTT.

This rearrangement joins TRBV5-4 to TRBJ2-3; perhaps TRBD2 as D (5 bases). Germline lookup yields CDR1 SGHNT and CDR2 YYREEE (reference sequence). V lost 3 bases and J lost 0, with 14 bases in between. CDR3 length equals 16 residues. Here the CDR3 DNA reads TGTGCCAGCAGCTCTGATGTCAGGACTAGCACAGATACGCAGTATTTT. Protein sequence: CASSSDVRTSTDTQYF.

The rearrangement joins TRBV7-9 to TRBJ2-1; the match to TRBD2 covers 9 bases. Germline V gene lookup returns CDR1 SEHNR and CDR2 FQNEAQ (reference sequence). This CDR3 has 16 amino acids. J gave up 2 bases and V 5 bases, and 7 bases lay outside the gene matches. This chain's CDR3 is CASSPPLAGPYNEQFF. For the CDR3, the DNA is TGTGCCAGCAGCCCACCGCTAGCGGGGCCCTACAATGAGCAGTTCTTC.

V usage is TRBV5-1 and J usage is TRBJ2-7, with 7 bases matching TRBD1. The CDR3 is made up of 16 amino acids. From germline, CDR1 is SGHRS and CDR2 YFSETQ. V dropped 4 bases and J dropped 0; count of bases not matched to a gene: 10. The CDR3 region is CASSPTGTASSYEQYF. In DNA form, the CDR3 reads TGCGCCAGCAGCCCAACCGGGACAGCAAGCTCCTACGAGCAGTACTTC.

J is TRBJ2-7 and V is TRBV30; D gene uncertain. The V gene's germline CDR1 is GTSNPN and CDR2 SVGIG (reference sequence). This CDR3 has 12 amino acids. V shed 4 bases and J shed 1 base, with 8 bases lying between them. CDR3 DNA: TGTGCCTGGATAGGTTCGTCCTACGAGCAGTACTTC. Protein sequence: CAWIGSSYEQYF.

CDR3 DNA: TGTGCCTGGAGTGTCCTTCCCGGGACAGTGGGGGCTTCGAACACTGAAGCTTTCTTT. Translating gives CAWSVLPGTVGASNTEAFF. The chain is built from TRBV30 and TRBJ1-1; 7 bases map to TRBD1. The CDR3 consists of 19 residues. Germline CDR1 and CDR2: GTSNPN and SVGIG (reference sequence). Trimming at V came to 0 bases and at J to 1 base, leaving 17 bases not matched to a gene. Drawing the rest from reference TRBV30 and TRBJ1-1, the complete variable domain is SQTIHQWPATLVQPVGSPLSLECTVEGTSNPNLYWYRQAAGRGLQLLFYSVGIGQISSEVPQNLSASRPQDRQFILSSKKLLLSDSGFYLCAWSVLPGTVGASNTEAFFGQGTRLTVV.

Turning to this clone: A read error may account for a junction end that differs from germline. The chain is built from TRBV2 and TRBJ1-6; no definite D call. The CDR3 contains 13 residues. Germline CDR1 reads SNHLY; CDR2 reads FYNNEI. The CDR3 here is CATKSSYSSPLHF. The DNA for the CDR3 is TGTGCCACCAAGTCGTCTTATAGTTCACCCCTCCACTTT.